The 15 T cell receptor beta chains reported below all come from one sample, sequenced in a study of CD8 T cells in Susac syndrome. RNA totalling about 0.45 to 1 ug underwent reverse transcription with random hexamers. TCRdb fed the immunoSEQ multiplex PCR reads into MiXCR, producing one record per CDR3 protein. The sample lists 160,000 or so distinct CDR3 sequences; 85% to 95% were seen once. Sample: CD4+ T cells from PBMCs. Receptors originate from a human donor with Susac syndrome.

The CDR3 DNA sequence: TGTGCCAGCACTCCCAGGGGAGGGGGAAACACTGAAGCTTTCTTT. Protein product: CASTPRGGGNTEAFF. The V and J genes are TRBV27 and TRBJ1-1; D may be TRBD1 (6 bases). V dropped 7 bases and J dropped 2 bases, with 17 bases sitting between them. The CDR3 length is 15 residues. Germline V gives CDR1 MNHEY, CDR2 SMNVEV (reference sequence).

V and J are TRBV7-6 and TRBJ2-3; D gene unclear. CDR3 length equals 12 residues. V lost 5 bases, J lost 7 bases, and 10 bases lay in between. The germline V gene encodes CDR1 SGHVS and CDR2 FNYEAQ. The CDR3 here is CASSPSINTQYF. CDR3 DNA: TGTGCCAGCAGCCCCTCGATAAATACGCAGTATTTT.

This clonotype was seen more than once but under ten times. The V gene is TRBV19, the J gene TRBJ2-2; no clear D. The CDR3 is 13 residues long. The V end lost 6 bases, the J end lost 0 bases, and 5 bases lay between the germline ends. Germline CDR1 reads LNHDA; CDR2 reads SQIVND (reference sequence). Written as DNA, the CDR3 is TGTGCCAGTAGATCACCGAACACCGGGGAGCTGTTTTTT. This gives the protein CASRSPNTGELFF.

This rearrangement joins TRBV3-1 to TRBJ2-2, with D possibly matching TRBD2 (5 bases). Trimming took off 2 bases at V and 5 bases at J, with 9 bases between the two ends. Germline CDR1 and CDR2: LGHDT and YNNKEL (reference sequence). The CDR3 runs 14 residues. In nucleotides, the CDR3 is TGTGCCAGCAGCCAACTGGGAGCTACCGGGGAGCTGTTTTTT. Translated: CASSQLGATGELFF.

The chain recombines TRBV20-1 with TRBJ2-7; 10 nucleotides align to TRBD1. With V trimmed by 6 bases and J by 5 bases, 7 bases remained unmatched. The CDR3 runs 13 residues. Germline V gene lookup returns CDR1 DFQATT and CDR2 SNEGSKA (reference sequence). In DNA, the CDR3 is TGCAGTGCACCGGGACAGGGGAACGACGAGCAGTACTTC. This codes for CSAPGQGNDEQYF.

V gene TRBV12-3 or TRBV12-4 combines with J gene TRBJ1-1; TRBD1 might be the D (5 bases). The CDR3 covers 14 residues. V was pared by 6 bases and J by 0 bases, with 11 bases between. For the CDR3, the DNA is TGTGCCAGCAGGCAGACAGATATGAACACTGAAGCTTTCTTT. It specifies CASRQTDMNTEAFF.

The CDR3 is CASSPRTGRDEQYF. The DNA of the CDR3 is TGTGCCAGTAGTCCCCGGACAGGGCGGGACGAGCAGTACTTC. V and J are TRBV19 and TRBJ2-7, with 8 bases aligning to TRBD1. The V gene end was trimmed by 5 bases and the J gene end by 5 bases; junction bases not matched to a gene: 8. The length of the CDR3 is 14 residues. Germline lookup yields CDR1 LNHDA and CDR2 SQIVND (reference sequence).

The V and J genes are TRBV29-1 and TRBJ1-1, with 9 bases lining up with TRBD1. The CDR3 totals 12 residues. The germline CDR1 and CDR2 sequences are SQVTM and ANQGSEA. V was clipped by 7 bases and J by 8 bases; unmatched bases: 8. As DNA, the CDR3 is TGCAGCGCCAGGACAGGGGAGCGCGAAGCTTTCTTT. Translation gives CSARTGEREAFF.

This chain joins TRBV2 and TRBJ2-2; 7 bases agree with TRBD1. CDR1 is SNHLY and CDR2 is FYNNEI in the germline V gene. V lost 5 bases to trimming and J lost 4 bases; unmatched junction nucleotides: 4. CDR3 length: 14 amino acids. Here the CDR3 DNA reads TGTGCCAGCAGTTCGGACAGGTCCACCGGGGAGCTGTTTTTT. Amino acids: CASSSDRSTGELFF.

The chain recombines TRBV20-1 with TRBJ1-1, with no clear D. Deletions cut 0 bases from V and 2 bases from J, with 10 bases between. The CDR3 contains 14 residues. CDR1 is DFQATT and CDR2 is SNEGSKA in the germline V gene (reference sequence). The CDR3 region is CSARDRMHNTEAFF. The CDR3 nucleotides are TGCAGTGCTAGAGATCGGATGCATAACACTGAAGCTTTCTTT.

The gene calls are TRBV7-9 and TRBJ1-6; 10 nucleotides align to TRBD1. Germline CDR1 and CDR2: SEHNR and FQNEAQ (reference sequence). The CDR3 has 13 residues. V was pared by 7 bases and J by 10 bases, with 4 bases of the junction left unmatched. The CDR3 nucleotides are TGTGCCAGCATCGGGACAGGGGACTCACCCCTCCACTTT. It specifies CASIGTGDSPLHF.

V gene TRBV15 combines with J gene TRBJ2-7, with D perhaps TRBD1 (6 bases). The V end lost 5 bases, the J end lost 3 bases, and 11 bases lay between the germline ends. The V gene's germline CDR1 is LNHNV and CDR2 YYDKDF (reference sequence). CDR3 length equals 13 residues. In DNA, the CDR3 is TGTGCCACCAGCTCGCAGGGGAACTACGAGCAGTACTTC. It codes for CATSSQGNYEQYF. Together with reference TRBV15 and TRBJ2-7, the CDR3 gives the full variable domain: DAMVIQNPRYQVTQFGKPVTLSCSQTLNHNVMYWYQQKSSQAPKLLFHYYDKDFNNEADTPDNFQSRRPNTSFCFLDIRSPGLGDTAMYLCATSSQGNYEQYFGPGTRLTVT.

The CDR3 reads CASSQLRAGGGGKLFF. The CDR3 DNA reads as TGTGCCAGCAGCCAGCTAAGGGCAGGAGGAGGGGGAAAACTGTTTTTT. This sequence joins TRBV3-1 and TRBJ1-4; D might be TRBD1 (6 bases). The V gene's germline CDR1 is LGHDT and CDR2 YNNKEL (reference sequence). V was clipped by 3 bases and J by 10 bases, with 21 bases between them. This CDR3 has 16 amino acids.

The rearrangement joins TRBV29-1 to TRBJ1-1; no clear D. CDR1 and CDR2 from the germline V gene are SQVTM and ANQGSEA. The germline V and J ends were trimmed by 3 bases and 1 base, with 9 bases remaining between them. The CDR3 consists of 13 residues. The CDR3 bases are TGCAGCGTTGAGGACGGGCCGAACACTGAAGCTTTCTTT. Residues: CSVEDGPNTEAFF.

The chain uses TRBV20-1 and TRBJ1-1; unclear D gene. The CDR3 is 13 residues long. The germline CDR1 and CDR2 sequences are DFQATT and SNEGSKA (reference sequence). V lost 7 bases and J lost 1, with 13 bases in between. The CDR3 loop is CSVLGSANTEAFF. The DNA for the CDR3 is TGCAGTGTTCTGGGAAGCGCGAACACTGAAGCTTTCTTT.